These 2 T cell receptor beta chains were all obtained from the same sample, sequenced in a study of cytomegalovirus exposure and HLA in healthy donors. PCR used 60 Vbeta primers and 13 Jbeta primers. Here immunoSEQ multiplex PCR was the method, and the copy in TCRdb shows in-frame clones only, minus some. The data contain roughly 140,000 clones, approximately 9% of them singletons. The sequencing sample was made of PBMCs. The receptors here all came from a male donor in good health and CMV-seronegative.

The CDR3 region has the DNA TGCGCCAGCAGCCAGTCCCAGGCCTCTGGAAACACCATATATTTT. This encodes CASSQSQASGNTIYF. This sequence joins TRBV4-1 and TRBJ1-3; the D is unclear. Germline V gene data show CDR1 as MGHRA and CDR2 as YSYEKL. The CDR3 sequence is 15 residues long. The V and J ends lost 3 bases and 0 bases respectively, with 9 bases between them.

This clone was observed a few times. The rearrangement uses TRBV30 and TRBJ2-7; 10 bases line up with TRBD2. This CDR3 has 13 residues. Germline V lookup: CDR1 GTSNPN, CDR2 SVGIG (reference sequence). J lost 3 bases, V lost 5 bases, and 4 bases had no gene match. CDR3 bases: TGTGCCTGGGGCCTAGCGGGAGTCTACGAGCAGTACTTC. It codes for CAWGLAGVYEQYF.